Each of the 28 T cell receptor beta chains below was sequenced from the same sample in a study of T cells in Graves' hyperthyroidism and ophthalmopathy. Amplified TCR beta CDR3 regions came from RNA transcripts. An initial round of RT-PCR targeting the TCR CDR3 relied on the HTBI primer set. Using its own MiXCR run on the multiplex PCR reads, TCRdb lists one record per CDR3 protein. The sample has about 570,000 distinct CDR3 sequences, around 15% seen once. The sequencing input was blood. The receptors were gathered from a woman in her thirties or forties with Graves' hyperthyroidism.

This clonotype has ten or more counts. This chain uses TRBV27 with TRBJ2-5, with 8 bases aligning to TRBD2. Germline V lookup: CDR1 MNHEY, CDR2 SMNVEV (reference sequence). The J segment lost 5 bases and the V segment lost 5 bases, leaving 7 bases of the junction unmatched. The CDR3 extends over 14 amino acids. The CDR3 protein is CASSPLGGGETQYF. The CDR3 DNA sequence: TGTGCCAGCAGTCCCCTCGGGGGGGGGGAGACCCAGTACTTC.

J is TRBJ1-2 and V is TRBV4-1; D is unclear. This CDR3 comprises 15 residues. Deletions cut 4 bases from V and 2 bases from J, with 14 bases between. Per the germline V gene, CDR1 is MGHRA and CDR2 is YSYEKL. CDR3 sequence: CASSLGPSSNYGYTF. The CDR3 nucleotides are TGCGCCAGCAGCCTCGGGCCCTCAAGCAACTATGGCTACACCTTC.

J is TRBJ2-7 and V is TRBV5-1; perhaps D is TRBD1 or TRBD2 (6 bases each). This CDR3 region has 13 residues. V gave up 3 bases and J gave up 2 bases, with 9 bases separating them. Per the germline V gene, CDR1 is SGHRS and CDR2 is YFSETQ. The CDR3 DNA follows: TGCGCCAGCAGCTGGGGGGCAGCCTACGAGCAGTACTTC. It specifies CASSWGAAYEQYF.

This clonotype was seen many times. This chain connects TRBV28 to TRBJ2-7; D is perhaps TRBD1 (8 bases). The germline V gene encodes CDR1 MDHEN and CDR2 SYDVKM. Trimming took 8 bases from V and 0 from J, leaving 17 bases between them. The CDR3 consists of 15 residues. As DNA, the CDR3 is TGTGCCAGCTATAAACAGGGGGGGAGCTCCTACGAGCAGTACTTC. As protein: CASYKQGGSSYEQYF.

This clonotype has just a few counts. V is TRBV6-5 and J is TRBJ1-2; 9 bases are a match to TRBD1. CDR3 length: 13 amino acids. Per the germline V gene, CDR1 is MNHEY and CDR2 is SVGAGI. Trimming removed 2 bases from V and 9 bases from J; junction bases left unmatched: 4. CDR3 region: CASSYGGQGSYTF. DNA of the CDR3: TGTGCCAGCAGTTACGGAGGACAGGGGAGCTACACCTTC.

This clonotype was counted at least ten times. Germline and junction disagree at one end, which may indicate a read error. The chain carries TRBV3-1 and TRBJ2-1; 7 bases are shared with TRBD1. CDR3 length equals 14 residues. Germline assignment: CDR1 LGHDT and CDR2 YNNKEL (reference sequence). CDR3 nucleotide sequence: TGTACCAGCAGCAGTGTGACAGGGAACAATGAGCAGTTCTTC. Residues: CTSSSVTGNNEQFF.

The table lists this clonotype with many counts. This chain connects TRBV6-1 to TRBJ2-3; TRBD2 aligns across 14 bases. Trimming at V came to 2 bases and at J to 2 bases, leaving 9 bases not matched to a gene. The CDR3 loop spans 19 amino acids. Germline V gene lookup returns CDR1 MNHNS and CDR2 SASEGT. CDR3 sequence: CASSEWLGLAGESTDTQYF. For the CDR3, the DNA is TGTGCCAGCAGTGAATGGCTGGGACTAGCGGGAGAATCCACAGATACGCAGTATTTT.

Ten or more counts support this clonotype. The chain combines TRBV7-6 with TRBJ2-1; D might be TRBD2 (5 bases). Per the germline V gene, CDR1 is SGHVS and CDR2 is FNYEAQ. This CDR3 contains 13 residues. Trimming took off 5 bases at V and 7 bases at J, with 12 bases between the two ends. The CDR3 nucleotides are TGTGCCAGCAGCCCCGGGGAGAGAAATGAGCAGTTCTTC. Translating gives CASSPGERNEQFF.

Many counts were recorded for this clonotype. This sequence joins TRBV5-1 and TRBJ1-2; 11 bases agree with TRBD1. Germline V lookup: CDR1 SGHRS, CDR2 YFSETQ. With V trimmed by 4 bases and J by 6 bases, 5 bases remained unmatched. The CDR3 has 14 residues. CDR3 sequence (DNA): TGCGCCAGCAGCCTGGACAGGGGGCTGGATGGCTACACCTTC. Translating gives CASSLDRGLDGYTF. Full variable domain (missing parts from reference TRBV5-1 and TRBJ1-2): KAGVTQTPRYLIKTRGQQVTLSCSPISGHRSVSWYQQTPGQGLQFLFEYFSETQRNKGNFPGRFSGRQFSNSRSEMNVSTLELGDSALYLCASSLDRGLDGYTFGSGTRLTVV.

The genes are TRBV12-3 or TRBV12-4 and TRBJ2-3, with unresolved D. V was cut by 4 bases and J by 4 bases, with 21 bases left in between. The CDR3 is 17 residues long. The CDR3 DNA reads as TGTGCCAGCAGTTATTCCCTTATAGTAACGGTTCCAGATACGCAGTATTTT. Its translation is CASSYSLIVTVPDTQYF.

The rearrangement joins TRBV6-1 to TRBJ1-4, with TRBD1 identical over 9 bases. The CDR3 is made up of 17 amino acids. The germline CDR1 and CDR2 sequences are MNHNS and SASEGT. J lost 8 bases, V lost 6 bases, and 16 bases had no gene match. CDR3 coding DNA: TGTGCCAGCAGCAAGATGGGACAGGGAGGCCCGCGGGAAAAACTGTTTTTT. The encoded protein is CASSKMGQGGPREKLFF.

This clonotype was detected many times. In DNA form, the CDR3 reads TGTGCCAGCTCACCAAAGACAGGGAACACTGAAGCTTTCTTT. It yields the protein CASSPKTGNTEAFF. This chain joins TRBV18 and TRBJ1-1; D is possibly TRBD1 (6 bases). From germline, CDR1 is KGHSH and CDR2 LQKENI. The CDR3 is made up of 14 amino acids. Trimming left V 2 bases short and J 1 base short, with 8 bases between.

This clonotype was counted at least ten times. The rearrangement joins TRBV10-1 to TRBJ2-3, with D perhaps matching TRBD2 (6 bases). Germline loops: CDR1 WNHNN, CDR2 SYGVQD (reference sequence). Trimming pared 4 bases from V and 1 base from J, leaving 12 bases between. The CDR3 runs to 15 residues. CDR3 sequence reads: CASSGPGAGTDTQYF. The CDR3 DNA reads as TGCGCCAGCAGTGGGCCGGGAGCAGGCACAGATACGCAGTATTTT.

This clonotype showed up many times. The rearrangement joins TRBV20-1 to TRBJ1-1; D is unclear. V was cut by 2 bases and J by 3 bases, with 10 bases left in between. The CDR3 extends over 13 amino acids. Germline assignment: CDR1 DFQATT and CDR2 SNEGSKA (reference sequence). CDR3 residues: CSARKEEDTEAFF. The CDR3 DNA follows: TGCAGTGCTAGAAAAGAGGAGGACACTGAAGCTTTCTTT.

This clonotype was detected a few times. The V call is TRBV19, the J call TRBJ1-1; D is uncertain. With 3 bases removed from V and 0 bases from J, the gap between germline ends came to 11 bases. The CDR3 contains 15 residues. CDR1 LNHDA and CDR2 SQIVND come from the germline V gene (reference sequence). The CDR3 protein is CASSIGGNLNTEAFF. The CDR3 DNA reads TGTGCCAGTAGTATTGGAGGGAATTTGAACACTGAAGCTTTCTTT.

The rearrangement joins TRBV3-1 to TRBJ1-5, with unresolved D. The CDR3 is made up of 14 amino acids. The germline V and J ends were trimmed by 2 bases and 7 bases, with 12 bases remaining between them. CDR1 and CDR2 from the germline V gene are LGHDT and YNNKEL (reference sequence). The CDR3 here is CASSQSSRYQPQHF. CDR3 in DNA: TGTGCCAGCAGCCAAAGTTCCAGGTACCAGCCCCAGCATTTT.

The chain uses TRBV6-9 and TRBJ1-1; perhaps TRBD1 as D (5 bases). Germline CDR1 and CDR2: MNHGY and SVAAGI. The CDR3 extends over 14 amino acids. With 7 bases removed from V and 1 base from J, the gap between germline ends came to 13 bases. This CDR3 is CASIISGQNTEAFF. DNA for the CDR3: TGTGCCAGCATTATAAGCGGACAGAACACTGAAGCTTTCTTT.

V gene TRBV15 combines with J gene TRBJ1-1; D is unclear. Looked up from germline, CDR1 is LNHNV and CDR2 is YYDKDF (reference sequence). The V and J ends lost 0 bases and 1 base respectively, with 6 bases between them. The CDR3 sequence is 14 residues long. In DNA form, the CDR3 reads TGTGCCACCAGCAGAGATCTGTCGAACACTGAAGCTTTCTTT. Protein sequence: CATSRDLSNTEAFF.

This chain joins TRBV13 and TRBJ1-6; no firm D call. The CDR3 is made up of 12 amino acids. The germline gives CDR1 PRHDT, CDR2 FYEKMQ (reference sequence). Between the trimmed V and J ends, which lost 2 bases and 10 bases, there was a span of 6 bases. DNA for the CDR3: TGTGCCAGCAGCTTATCACAGTCACCCCTCCACTTT. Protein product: CASSLSQSPLHF. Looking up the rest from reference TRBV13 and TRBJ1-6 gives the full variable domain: AAGVIQSPRHLIKEKRETATLKCYPIPRHDTVYWYQQGPGQDPQFLISFYEKMQSDKGSIPDRFSAQQFSDYHSELNMSSLELGDSALYFCASSLSQSPLHFGNGTRLTVT.

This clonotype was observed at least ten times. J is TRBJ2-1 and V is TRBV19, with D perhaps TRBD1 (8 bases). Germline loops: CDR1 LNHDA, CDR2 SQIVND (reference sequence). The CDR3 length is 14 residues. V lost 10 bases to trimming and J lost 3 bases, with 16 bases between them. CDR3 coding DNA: TGTGCCACCGCGACAGGGGAGGGCTACAATGAGCAGTTCTTC. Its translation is CATATGEGYNEQFF.

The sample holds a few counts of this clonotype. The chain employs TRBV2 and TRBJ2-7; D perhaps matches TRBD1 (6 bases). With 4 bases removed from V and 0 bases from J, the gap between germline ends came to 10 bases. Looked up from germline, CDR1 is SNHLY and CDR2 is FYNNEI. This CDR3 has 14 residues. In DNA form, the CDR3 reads TGTGCCAGCAGTGTTAGCAGGGGCTCCTACGAGCAGTACTTC. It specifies CASSVSRGSYEQYF.

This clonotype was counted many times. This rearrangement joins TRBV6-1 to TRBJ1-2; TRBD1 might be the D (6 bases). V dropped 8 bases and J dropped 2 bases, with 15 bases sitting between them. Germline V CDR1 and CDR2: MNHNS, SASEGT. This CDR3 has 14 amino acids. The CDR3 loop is CASRAQGPNYGYTF. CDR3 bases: TGTGCCAGCCGTGCACAGGGTCCCAACTATGGCTACACCTTC.

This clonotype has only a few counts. CDR3: CASSSGQGISYEQYF. In DNA, the CDR3 is TGCGCCAGCAGCTCGGGACAGGGTATATCCTACGAGCAGTACTTC. The rearrangement links TRBV5-1 to TRBJ2-7, with TRBD1 matching over 9 bases. CDR3 length: 15 amino acids. The V gene end was trimmed by 3 bases and the J gene end by 1 base; junction bases not matched to a gene: 5. Germline assignment: CDR1 SGHRS and CDR2 YFSETQ.

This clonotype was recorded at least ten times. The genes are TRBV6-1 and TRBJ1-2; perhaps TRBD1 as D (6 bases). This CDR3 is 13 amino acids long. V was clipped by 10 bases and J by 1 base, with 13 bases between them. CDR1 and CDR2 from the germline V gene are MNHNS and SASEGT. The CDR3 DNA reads TGTGCCAACCGGGGGACACTTAACTATGGCTACACCTTC. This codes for CANRGTLNYGYTF.

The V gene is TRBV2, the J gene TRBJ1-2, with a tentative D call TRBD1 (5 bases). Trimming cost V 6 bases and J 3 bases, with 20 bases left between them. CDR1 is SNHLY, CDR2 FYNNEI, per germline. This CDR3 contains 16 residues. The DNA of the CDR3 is TGTGCCAGCAGCGCTGCCCTGACAGACCCAGACTATGGCTACACCTTC. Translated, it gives CASSAALTDPDYGYTF.

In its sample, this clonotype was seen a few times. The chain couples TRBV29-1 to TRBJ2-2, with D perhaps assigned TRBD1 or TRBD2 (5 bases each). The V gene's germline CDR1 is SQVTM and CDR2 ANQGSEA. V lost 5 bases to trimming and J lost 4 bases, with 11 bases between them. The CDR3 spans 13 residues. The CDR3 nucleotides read TGCAGCGTTTGGGACGAAGGCACCGGGGAGCTGTTTTTT. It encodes CSVWDEGTGELFF.

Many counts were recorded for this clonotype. The CDR3 reads CASSQAGSGTGNEQFF. The CDR3 nucleotides are TGTGCCAGCAGCCAGGCCGGTTCGGGGACGGGCAATGAGCAGTTCTTC. V usage is TRBV3-1 and J usage is TRBJ2-1; D is tentatively TRBD1 or TRBD2 (5 bases each). Germline loops: CDR1 LGHDT, CDR2 YNNKEL (reference sequence). This CDR3 comprises 16 residues. Trimming removed 3 bases at V and 6 bases at J, with 18 bases between.

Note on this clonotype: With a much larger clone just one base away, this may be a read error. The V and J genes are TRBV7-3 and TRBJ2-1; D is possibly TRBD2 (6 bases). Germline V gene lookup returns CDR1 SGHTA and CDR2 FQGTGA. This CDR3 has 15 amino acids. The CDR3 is CASSATGDSYDEQFF. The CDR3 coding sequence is TGTGCCAGCAGCGCAACGGGGGATTCCTACGATGAGCAGTTCTTC.